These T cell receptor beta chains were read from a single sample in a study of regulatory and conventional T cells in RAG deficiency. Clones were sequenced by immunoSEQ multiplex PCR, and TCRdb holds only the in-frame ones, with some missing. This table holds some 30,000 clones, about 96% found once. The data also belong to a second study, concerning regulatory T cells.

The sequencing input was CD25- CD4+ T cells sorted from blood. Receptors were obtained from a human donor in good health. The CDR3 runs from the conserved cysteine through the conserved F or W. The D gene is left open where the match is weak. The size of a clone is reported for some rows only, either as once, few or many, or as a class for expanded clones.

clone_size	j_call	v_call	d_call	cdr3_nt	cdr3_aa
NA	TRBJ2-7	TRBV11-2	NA	TGTGCCAGCAGCTCGATACAGGGTAAGGGCTACGAGCAGTACTTC	CASSSIQGKGYEQYF
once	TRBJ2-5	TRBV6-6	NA	TGTGCCAGCACAGGGTTGACGGAGACCCAGTACTTC	CASTGLTETQYF
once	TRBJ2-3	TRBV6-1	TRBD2	TGTGCCAGCAGTCCGGGACTAGGGACCCCGGGCACGCAGTATTTT	CASSPGLGTPGTQYF
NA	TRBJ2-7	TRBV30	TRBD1	TGTGCCTGGAGTGTAGGGCAGGGGGCGTTCGAGCAGTACTTC	CAWSVGQGAFEQYF
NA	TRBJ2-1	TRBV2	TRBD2	TGTGCCAGCAATCTCCTCCACGGGACTAGCGGGATGGACAATGAGCAGTTCTTC	CASNLLHGTSGMDNEQFF
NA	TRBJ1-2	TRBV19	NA	TGTGCCAGTAGTTTACAGAACCCCTATGGCTACACCTTC	CASSLQNPYGYTF
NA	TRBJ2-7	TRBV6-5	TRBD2	TGTGCCAGCAGTTCGATTAGCGGGAGTAATGAGCAGTACTTC	CASSSISGSNEQYF
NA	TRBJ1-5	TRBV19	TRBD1	TGTGCCAGTAGTATAGGTGACAGGGGCAATCAGCCCCAGCATTTT	CASSIGDRGNQPQHF
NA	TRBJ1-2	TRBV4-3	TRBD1	TGCGCCAGCAGCCAAGATGGGGCAGGGGGAATACTTGGCTACACCTTC	CASSQDGAGGILGYTF
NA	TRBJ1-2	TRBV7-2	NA	TGTGCCAGCAGCCCCAGATACGAGGTGGCTAACTATGGCTACACCTTC	CASSPRYEVANYGYTF
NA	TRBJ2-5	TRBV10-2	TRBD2	TGCGCCAGCAGTGATTTTCTCGGGAGGGAAGGGTACCAAGAGACCCAGTACTTC	CASSDFLGREGYQETQYF
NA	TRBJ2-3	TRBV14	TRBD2	TGTGCCAGCAGCCAAGATGCCGCTAGCGGGAGGTTCACAGATACGCAGTATTTT	CASSQDAASGRFTDTQYF
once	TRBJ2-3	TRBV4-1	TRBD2	TGCGCCAGCAGCCATGTCCGAGAGCGGGGGGGCCGAGGGGATACGCAGTATTTT	CASSHVRERGGRGDTQYF
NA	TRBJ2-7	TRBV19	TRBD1	TGTGCCAGTAGTATGGGCCCGGGACAGGGGATAACCTACGAGCAGTACTTC	CASSMGPGQGITYEQYF
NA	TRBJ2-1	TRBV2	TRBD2	TGTGCCAGCAGTGACCTAGCGGGAGTGGCCAATGAGCAGTTCTTC	CASSDLAGVANEQFF
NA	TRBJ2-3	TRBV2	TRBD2	TGTGCCAGCAGTCTAGCGGGAGGGAAAGATACGCAGTATTTT	CASSLAGGKDTQYF